Below are 20 T cell receptor beta chains sequenced from a single sample in a study of T cells after yellow fever vaccination. Each CDR3 protein gets one entry after TCRdb re-called the 5' RACE reads with MiXCR. The data hold 340,000 or so distinct CDR3 sequences, with about 12% observed a single time. Here the sequenced sample was CD4+ T cells sorted from PBMCs, taken 15 days after the yellow fever booster vaccination. Every receptor here comes from a man younger than 30 who received the YFV17D yellow fever vaccine.

This clonotype has more than one count but fewer than ten. The rearrangement joins TRBV11-1 to TRBJ2-5, with D possibly matching TRBD2 (5 bases). CDR1 is SGHAT and CDR2 is FQDESV in the germline V gene (reference sequence). This CDR3 has 16 residues. V shed 5 bases and J shed 0 bases, with 16 bases lying between them. The CDR3 sequence is CASSPSGIRNQETQYF. The DNA for the CDR3 is TGTGCCAGCAGCCCCTCGGGGATTCGAAACCAAGAGACCCAGTACTTC.

The chain couples TRBV3-1 to TRBJ1-2; D ambiguous. The germline CDR1 and CDR2 sequences are LGHDT and YNNKEL (reference sequence). This CDR3 comprises 11 residues. Trimming took off 2 bases at V and 6 bases at J, with 4 bases between the two ends. CDR3 protein: CASSQIHGYTF. The CDR3 DNA reads TGTGCCAGCAGCCAAATCCATGGCTACACCTTC.

The sample holds a few counts of this clonotype. The rearrangement links TRBV11-1 to TRBJ1-1; D possibly corresponds to TRBD1 (5 bases). CDR1 is SGHAT and CDR2 is FQDESV in the germline V gene (reference sequence). V shed 5 bases and J shed 3 bases, with 16 bases lying between them. This CDR3 contains 15 residues. The CDR3 DNA reads TGTGCCAGCAGCCCCGGGGGGACCTCGTACACTGAAGCTTTCTTT. It specifies CASSPGGTSYTEAFF.

This clonotype was picked up a small number of times. The V and J genes are TRBV29-1 and TRBJ2-5; D is ambiguous. Trimming stripped 6 bases from V and 1 base from J, with 6 bases between. The CDR3 spans 11 residues. Per germline, CDR1 SQVTM and CDR2 ANQGSEA. CDR3 DNA sequence: TGCAGCGTGTGGACCCAAGAGACCCAGTACTTC. This codes for CSVWTQETQYF.

This chain links TRBV7-9 with TRBJ2-2, with 12 bases fitting TRBD2. The CDR3 loop spans 16 amino acids. The V gene's germline CDR1 is SEHNR and CDR2 FQNEAQ (reference sequence). Germline trimming cut 4 bases from V and 5 bases from J; bases unmatched to any gene: 5. CDR3 in DNA: TGTGCCAGCAGCTCAGTAGGGACTAGCGGGACCGGGGAGCTGTTTTTT. The encoded protein is CASSSVGTSGTGELFF.

This chain uses TRBV20-1 with TRBJ1-1; D is unclear. Per the germline V gene, CDR1 is DFQATT and CDR2 is SNEGSKA (reference sequence). Trimming pared 6 bases from V and 2 bases from J, leaving 16 bases between. CDR3 size: 14 residues. The chain's CDR3 is CSATQQTINTEAFF. CDR3 in DNA: TGCAGTGCAACCCAGCAGACTATAAACACTGAAGCTTTCTTT.

This clonotype was counted only a few times. This rearrangement joins TRBV10-3 to TRBJ2-3, with a tentative D call TRBD1 (6 bases). Germline assignment: CDR1 ENHRY and CDR2 SYGVKD. The CDR3 consists of 14 residues. The V end was cut by 10 bases, the J end by 2 bases, with 16 bases between. As DNA, the CDR3 is TGTGCCACGGAAGAGGGACATCTCACAGATACGCAGTATTTT. Its protein is CATEEGHLTDTQYF.

The chain combines TRBV11-2 with TRBJ2-1; possibly TRBD1 for D (5 bases). This CDR3 comprises 14 residues. V was trimmed by 5 bases and J by 4 bases, leaving 12 bases between them. Germline CDR1 reads SGHAT; CDR2 reads FQNNGV. This CDR3 reads CASSPPAGYNEQFF. DNA for the CDR3: TGTGCCAGCAGCCCCCCGGCAGGGTACAATGAGCAGTTCTTC.

The J gene is TRBJ2-5, the V gene TRBV12-3 or TRBV12-4; tentatively, D is TRBD1 (6 bases). V was pared by 2 bases and J by 3 bases, with 16 bases between. CDR3 size: 16 residues. This chain's CDR3 is CASSLRGTPREETQYF. Here the CDR3 DNA reads TGTGCCAGCAGTTTAAGAGGGACACCTAGAGAAGAGACCCAGTACTTC.

This clonotype was seen only a few times. The V and J genes are TRBV7-6 and TRBJ2-2, with 11 nucleotides matching TRBD1. V lost 3 bases to trimming and J lost 4 bases; unmatched junction nucleotides: 13. Germline V gene lookup returns CDR1 SGHVS and CDR2 FNYEAQ. The CDR3 spans 19 residues. The CDR3 sequence: CASSFGTGGRILFTGELFF. CDR3 nucleotide sequence: TGTGCCAGCAGCTTCGGGACAGGGGGGAGGATCCTATTCACCGGGGAGCTGTTTTTT.

The chain has TRBV24-1 and TRBJ2-1, with D unresolved. Germline V gene data show CDR1 as KGHDR and CDR2 as SFDVKD. V was shortened by 5 bases and J by 9 bases, with 7 bases between the two germline ends. This CDR3 has 11 residues. The chain's CDR3 is CATSAAREQFF. For the CDR3, the DNA is TGTGCCACCAGTGCGGCGCGTGAGCAGTTCTTC.

This clonotype was found a few times. The V call is TRBV2, the J call TRBJ2-2, with D possibly TRBD2 on 5 matching bases. The V gene lost 2 bases and the J gene lost 6 bases, with 10 bases spanning the gap. CDR1 and CDR2 (germline): SNHLY, FYNNEI. CDR3 length: 14 amino acids. The CDR3 here is CASSEIGRSGELFF. The CDR3 DNA is TGTGCCAGCAGTGAAATAGGGAGATCCGGGGAGCTGTTTTTT.

This clonotype was seen a handful of times. The rearrangement joins TRBV20-1 to TRBJ2-5; 7 nucleotides align to TRBD1. CDR1 and CDR2 from the germline V gene are DFQATT and SNEGSKA (reference sequence). The CDR3 contains 13 residues. With 6 bases clipped from V and 5 bases from J, the junction kept 9 bases outside the gene matches. CDR3 nucleotides: TGCAGTGCAGAGGGGGCCTGGGGGGAGACCCAGTACTTC. Protein sequence: CSAEGAWGETQYF.

This clonotype came up a few times. The gene calls are TRBV27 and TRBJ2-2; D is unresolved. Germline values: CDR1 MNHEY, CDR2 SMNVEV (reference sequence). This CDR3 has 12 amino acids. V was shortened by 9 bases and J by 5 bases, with 10 bases between the two germline ends. The CDR3 here is CARSLSTGELFF. The CDR3 DNA is TGTGCCAGGAGCCTTTCAACCGGGGAGCTGTTTTTT.

This clonotype was counted a few times. The rearrangement joins TRBV6-6 to TRBJ2-3, with 8 nucleotides matching TRBD1. The CDR3 has 18 residues. Germline trimming cut 7 bases from V and 2 bases from J; bases unmatched to any gene: 17. Per germline, CDR1 MNHNY and CDR2 SVGAGI (reference sequence). The CDR3 region is CASTPTGGHDHNTDTQYF. DNA of the CDR3: TGTGCCAGCACCCCCACAGGGGGACACGACCACAACACAGATACGCAGTATTTT.

This clonotype was observed a few times. The chain is built from TRBV9 and TRBJ2-7, with D perhaps matching TRBD1 or TRBD2 (5 bases each). Germline V lookup: CDR1 SGDLS, CDR2 YYNGEE. V dropped 3 bases and J dropped 1 base, with 14 bases sitting between them. The CDR3 contains 15 residues. CDR3 coding DNA: TGTGCCAGCAGCGGAGGGGCCCATCTTTCCTACGAGCAGTACTTC. This sequence encodes CASSGGAHLSYEQYF.

This clonotype was counted at least ten times. V usage is TRBV7-2 and J usage is TRBJ1-1; D possibly corresponds to TRBD1 (5 bases). Trimming shortened V by 6 bases and J by 1 base, and 9 bases separated the two germline ends. Germline-derived CDR1 and CDR2 are SGHTA and FQGNSA. The CDR3 totals 13 residues. In DNA form, the CDR3 reads TGTGCCAGCAGTTGGGGCCGGAACACTGAAGCTTTCTTT. This gives the protein CASSWGRNTEAFF.

In this sample, this clonotype turned up a few times. The chain carries TRBV20-1 and TRBJ2-7; 10 bases match TRBD1. The length of the CDR3 is 15 residues. After removal of 4 bases from V and 5 bases from J, the junction contained 11 bases not matched to a gene. Germline values: CDR1 DFQATT, CDR2 SNEGSKA (reference sequence). The CDR3 loop reads CSANRAPGQGHEQYV. In nucleotides, the CDR3 is TGCAGTGCTAACCGAGCACCGGGACAGGGGCACGAGCAGTACGTC.

This clonotype has a count of ten or more. This chain links TRBV7-9 with TRBJ1-2; a possible D gene is TRBD1 (6 bases). CDR3 length: 14 residues. V gave up 7 bases and J gave up 1 base, with 13 bases separating them. Germline V gene sequence: CDR1 SEHNR, CDR2 FQNEAQ (reference sequence). As DNA, the CDR3 is TGTGCCAGCACGCTGACAGGAGTTAACTATGGCTACACCTTC. This codes for CASTLTGVNYGYTF.

This clonotype was seen a handful of times. This chain uses TRBV4-3 with TRBJ2-4; TRBD2 agrees at 7 bases. Looked up from germline, CDR1 is LGHNA and CDR2 is YSLEER. The CDR3 is 14 amino acids. With V trimmed by 4 bases and J by 2 bases, 2 bases remained unmatched. Here the CDR3 DNA reads TGCGCCAGCAGCCCAGCGGGGACCAAAAACATTCAGTACTTC. This gives the protein CASSPAGTKNIQYF.